This record concerns one T cell receptor beta chain sequence. What it recognizes is unknown. This sample is drawn from a study of Ad26.COV2.S vaccination and SARS-CoV-2 variants. Study-wide results and caveats: In vaccinated individuals, spike-specific CD8+ and CD4+ T cell responses reportedly displayed substantial breadth.

The treatment was: 19 received Ad26.COV2.S at low or high dose, single or two shots; about five received placebo; per-sample allocation not given. Sampling happened 63 days after the first vaccine or placebo injection. The shot given was an Ad26 vector that makes Wuhan-strain SARS-CoV-2 spike. The method was immunoSEQ multiplex PCR; TCRdb's version includes in-frame clones alone and lacks a portion of them. The top ten clones hold just under 3% of a sample with 200,000 to 300,000 clones, around 85% of them seen once. The CDR3 covers 15 residues. The germline CDR1 and CDR2 sequences are KGHSH and LQKENI. V lost 2 bases, J lost 6 bases, and 16 bases lay in between.

Here the sequenced sample was peripheral blood, taken in a trial of Ad26.COV2.S vaccine versus placebo. The genes are TRBV18 and TRBJ1-2; no reliable D call. This TCR came from a person between 18 and 59 years old who received the Ad26.COV2.S COVID-19 vaccine or a placebo. CDR3 protein: CASSPTLGERHGYTF. The DNA for the CDR3 is TGTGCCAGCTCACCAACCCTTGGGGAGCGGCATGGCTACACCTTC. The whole variable domain, remainder taken from reference TRBV18 and TRBJ1-2, is NAGVMQNPRHLVRRRGQEARLRCSPMKGHSHVYWYRQLPEEGLKFMVYLQKENIIDESGMPKERFSAEFPKEGPSILRIQQVVRGDSAAYFCASSPTLGERHGYTFGSGTRLTVV.